This T cell receptor (beta chain) was recovered during a study of type 1 and type 2 diabetes patients. Turning to the study itself: Samples came from type 1 diabetic, type 2 diabetic or nondiabetic people, recruited in China. From PBMCs, CD4+ and CD8+ T cells were isolated by magnetic microbeads.

The PCR template was genomic DNA. A primer set of 30 forward and 13 reverse primers amplified the CDR3. TCRdb fed the multiplex PCR reads into MiXCR, producing one record per CDR3 protein. The sample shows fewer than 300,000 distinct CDR3 sequences, roughly 48% of them seen only once. Per germline, CDR1 SGHDN and CDR2 FVKESK. V shed 4 bases and J shed 6 bases, with 13 bases lying between them. CDR3 length: 13 amino acids. Sequenced material: peripheral blood mononuclear cells (PBMCs). This TCR was sampled from a young man with type 2 diabetes. The rearrangement links TRBV14 to TRBJ2-7; either TRBD1 or TRBD2 may supply D (5 bases each). The CDR3 DNA reads as TGTGCCAGCAGCCCCTTGGGGGTCATCGAGCAGTACTTC. Amino acid sequence: CASSPLGVIEQYF.